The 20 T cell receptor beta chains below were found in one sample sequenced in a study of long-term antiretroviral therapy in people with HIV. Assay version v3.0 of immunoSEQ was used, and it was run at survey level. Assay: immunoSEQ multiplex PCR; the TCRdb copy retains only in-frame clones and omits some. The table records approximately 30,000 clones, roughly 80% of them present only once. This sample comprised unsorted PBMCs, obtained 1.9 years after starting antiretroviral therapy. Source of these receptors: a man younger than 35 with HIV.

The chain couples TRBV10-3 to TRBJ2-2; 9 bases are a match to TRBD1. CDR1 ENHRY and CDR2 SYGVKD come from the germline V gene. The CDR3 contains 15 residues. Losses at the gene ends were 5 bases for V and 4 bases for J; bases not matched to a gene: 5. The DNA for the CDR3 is TGTGCCATCAGTCGACAGGGGGTAGGCACCGGGGAGCTGTTTTTT. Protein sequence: CAISRQGVGTGELFF.

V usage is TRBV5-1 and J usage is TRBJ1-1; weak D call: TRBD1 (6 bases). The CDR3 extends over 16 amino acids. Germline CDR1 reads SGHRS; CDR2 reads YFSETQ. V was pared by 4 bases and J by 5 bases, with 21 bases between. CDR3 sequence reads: CASSQTTGSVGTEAFF. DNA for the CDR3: TGCGCCAGCAGCCAAACCACAGGGTCGGTAGGAACTGAAGCTTTCTTT.

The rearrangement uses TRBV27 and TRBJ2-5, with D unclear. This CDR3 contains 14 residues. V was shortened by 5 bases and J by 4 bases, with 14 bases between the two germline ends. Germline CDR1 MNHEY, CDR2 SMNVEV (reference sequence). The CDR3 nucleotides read TGTGCCAGCAGTCTGGCCGGGTGGGGAGAGACCCAGTACTTC. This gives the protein CASSLAGWGETQYF.

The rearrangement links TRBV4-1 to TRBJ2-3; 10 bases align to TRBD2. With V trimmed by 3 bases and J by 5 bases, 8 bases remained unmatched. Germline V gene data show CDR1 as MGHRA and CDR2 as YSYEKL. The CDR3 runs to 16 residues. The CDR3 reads CASSQLSGGARDTQYF. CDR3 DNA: TGCGCCAGCAGCCAGCTAAGCGGGGGGGCCAGAGATACGCAGTATTTT.

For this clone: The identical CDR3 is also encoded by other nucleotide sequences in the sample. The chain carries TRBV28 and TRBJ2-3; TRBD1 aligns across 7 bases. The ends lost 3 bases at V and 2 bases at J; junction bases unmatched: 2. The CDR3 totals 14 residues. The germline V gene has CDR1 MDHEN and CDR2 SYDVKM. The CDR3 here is CASSLDRNTDTQYF. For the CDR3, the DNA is TGTGCCAGCAGTTTGGACAGGAACACAGATACGCAGTATTTT.

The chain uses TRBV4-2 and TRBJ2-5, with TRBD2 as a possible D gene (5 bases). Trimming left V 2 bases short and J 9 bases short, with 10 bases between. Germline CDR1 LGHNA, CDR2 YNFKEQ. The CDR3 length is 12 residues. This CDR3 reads CASSQLDGAQYF. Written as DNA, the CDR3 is TGTGCCAGCAGCCAACTCGACGGGGCCCAGTACTTC.

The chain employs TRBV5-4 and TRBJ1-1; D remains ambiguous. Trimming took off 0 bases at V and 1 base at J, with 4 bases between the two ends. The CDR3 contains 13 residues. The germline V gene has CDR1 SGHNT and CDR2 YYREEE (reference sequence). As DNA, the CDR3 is TGTGCCAGCAGCTTGGGGGAGAACACTGAAGCTTTCTTT. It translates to CASSLGENTEAFF.

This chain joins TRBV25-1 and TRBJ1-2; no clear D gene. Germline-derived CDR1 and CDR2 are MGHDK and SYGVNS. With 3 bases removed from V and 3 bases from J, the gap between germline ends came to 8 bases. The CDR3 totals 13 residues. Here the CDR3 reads CASSDTAYYGYTF. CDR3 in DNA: TGTGCCAGCAGTGATACGGCCTACTATGGCTACACCTTC.

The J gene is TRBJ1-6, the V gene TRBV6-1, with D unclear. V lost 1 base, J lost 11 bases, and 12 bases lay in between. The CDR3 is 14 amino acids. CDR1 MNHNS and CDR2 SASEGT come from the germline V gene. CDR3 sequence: CASSEGGESPPLHF. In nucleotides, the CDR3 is TGTGCCAGCAGTGAAGGTGGGGAAAGTCCACCCCTCCACTTT.

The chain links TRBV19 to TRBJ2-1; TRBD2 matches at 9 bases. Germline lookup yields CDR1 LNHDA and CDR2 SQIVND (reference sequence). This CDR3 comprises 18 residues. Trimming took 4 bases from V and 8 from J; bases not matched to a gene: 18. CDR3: CASSKGGLAQLRYDEQFF. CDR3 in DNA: TGTGCCAGTAGTAAGGGTGGACTAGCGCAACTAAGGTACGATGAGCAGTTCTTC.

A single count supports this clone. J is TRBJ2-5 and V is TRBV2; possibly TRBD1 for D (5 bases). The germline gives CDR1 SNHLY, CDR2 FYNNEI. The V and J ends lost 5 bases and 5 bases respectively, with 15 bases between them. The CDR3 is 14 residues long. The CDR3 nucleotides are TGTGCCAGCAGTACCTTTTTAGGGGCGGAGACCCAGTACTTC. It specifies CASSTFLGAETQYF. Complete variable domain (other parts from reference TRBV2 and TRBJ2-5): EPEVTQTPSHQVTQMGQEVILRCVPISNHLYFYWYRQILGQKVEFLVSFYNNEISEKSEIFDDQFSVERPDGSNFTLKIRSTKLEDSAMYFCASSTFLGAETQYFGPGTRLLVL.

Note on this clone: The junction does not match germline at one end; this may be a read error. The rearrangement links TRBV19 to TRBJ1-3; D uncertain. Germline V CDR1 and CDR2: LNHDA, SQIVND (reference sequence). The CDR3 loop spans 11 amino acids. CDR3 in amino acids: CATSSGNTIYF. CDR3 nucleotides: TGTGCCACTAGTAGTGGAAACACCATATATTTT.

This chain's CDR3 is CASSFQGANTGELFF. The CDR3 DNA reads TGTGCCAGCAGCTTTCAGGGGGCGAACACCGGGGAGCTGTTTTTT. V gene TRBV7-6 combines with J gene TRBJ2-2; 7 nucleotides agree with TRBD1. CDR3 size: 15 residues. Germline-derived CDR1 and CDR2 are SGHVS and FNYEAQ. The ends lost 3 bases at V and 0 bases at J; junction bases unmatched: 1.

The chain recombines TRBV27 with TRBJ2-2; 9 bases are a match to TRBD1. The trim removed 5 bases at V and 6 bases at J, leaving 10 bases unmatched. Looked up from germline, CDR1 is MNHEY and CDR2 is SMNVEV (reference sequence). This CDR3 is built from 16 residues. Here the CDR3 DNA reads TGTGCCAGCAGTAGTCCGGGACAGGGCAGGCCCGGGGAGCTGTTTTTT. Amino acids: CASSSPGQGRPGELFF.

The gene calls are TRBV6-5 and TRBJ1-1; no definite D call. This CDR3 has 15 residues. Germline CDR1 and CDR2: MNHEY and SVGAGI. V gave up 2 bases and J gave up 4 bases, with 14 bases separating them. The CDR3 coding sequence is TGTGCCAGCAGTTACGCGGAGGTGGGCGGCACTGAAGCTTTCTTT. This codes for CASSYAEVGGTEAFF.

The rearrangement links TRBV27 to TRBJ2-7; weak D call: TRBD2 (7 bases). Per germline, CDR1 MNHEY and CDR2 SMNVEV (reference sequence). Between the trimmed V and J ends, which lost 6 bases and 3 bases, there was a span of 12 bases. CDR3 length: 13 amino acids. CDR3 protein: CASRAGHLYEQYF. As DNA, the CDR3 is TGTGCCAGCAGAGCGGGACACCTCTACGAGCAGTACTTC.

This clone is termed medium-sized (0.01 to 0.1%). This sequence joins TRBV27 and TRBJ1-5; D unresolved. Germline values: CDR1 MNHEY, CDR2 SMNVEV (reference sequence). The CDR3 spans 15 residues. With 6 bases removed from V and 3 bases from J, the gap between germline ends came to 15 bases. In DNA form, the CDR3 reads TGTGCCAGCAGCCCCGGGAGAGGAAACAATCAGCCCCAGCATTTT. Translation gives CASSPGRGNNQPQHF.

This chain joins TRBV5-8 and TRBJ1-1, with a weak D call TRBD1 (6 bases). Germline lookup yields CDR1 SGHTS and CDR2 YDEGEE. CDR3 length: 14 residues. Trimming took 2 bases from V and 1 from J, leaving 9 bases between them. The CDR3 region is CASSLQGSNTEAFF. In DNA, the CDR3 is TGTGCCAGCAGCTTACAGGGATCGAACACTGAAGCTTTCTTT.

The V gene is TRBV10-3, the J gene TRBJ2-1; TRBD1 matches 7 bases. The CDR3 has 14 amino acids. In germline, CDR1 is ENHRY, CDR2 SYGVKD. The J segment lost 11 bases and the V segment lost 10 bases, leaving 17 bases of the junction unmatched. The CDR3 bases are TGTGCCACCGCTGGGACAGCCGCCTCGGCCAAGCAGTTCTTC. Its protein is CATAGTAASAKQFF.

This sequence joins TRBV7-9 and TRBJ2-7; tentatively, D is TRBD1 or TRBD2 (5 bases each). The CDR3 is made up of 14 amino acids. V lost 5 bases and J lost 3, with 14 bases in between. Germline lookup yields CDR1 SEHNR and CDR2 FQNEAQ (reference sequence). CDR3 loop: CASSARDGFYEQYF. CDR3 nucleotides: TGTGCCAGCAGCGCCCGGGACGGATTCTACGAGCAGTACTTC.